The 24 T cell receptor beta chains in this list originate from one sample, sequenced in a study of T-cell reconstitution after alpha-beta-depleted transplantation in children. TCRbeta library construction was performed incorporating unique molecular identifiers. TCRdb recomputed calls from the PCR reads with MiXCR, one row per CDR3 protein. The sample lists around 500,000 distinct CDR3 sequences, about 21% occurring once. The input for sequencing was PBMCs, mostly from graft donor cells, taken 360 days after TCRalphabeta/CD19-depleted stem cell transplant. The receptor set was obtained from a boy younger than two who had a stem cell transplant for acute myeloid leukemia, so the T cells may come from the graft donor.

The chain has TRBV10-3 and TRBJ2-1; D gene uncertain. V lost 4 bases and J 8 bases, leaving 12 bases between the germline ends. The germline V gene has CDR1 ENHRY and CDR2 SYGVKD. The CDR3 covers 13 residues. CDR3 amino acids: CAISVSFGYEQFF. CDR3 in DNA: TGTGCCATCAGTGTCTCCTTTGGGTATGAGCAGTTCTTC.

Regarding this clonotype: This may come from a read error, since a much larger clone is one base off. V is TRBV11-2 and J is TRBJ1-4; D not resolved. Looked up from germline, CDR1 is SGHAT and CDR2 is FQNNGV. The CDR3 contains 19 residues. The CDR3 sequence: CPSSLNLRITGGKGEKLFF. CDR3 nucleotide sequence: TGTCCCAGCAGCTTAAATCTTCGCATTACGGGCGGCAAGGGTGAAAAACTGTTTTTT.

The V and J genes are TRBV20-1 and TRBJ2-3; 16 nucleotides agree with TRBD2. The V gene end was trimmed by 6 bases and the J gene end by 6 bases; junction bases not matched to a gene: 9. The germline CDR1 and CDR2 sequences are DFQATT and SNEGSKA (reference sequence). The CDR3 loop spans 16 amino acids. DNA of the CDR3: TGCAGTGCCCCCCCGGGACTAGCGGGGGGGACGGATACGCAGTATTTT. This codes for CSAPPGLAGGTDTQYF.

In this sample, this clonotype turned up a few times. The V and J genes are TRBV10-3 and TRBJ2-5; unclear D gene. Germline V gene sequence: CDR1 ENHRY, CDR2 SYGVKD. The CDR3 is 14 residues long. Trimming cost V 0 bases and J 5 bases, with 10 bases left between them. The CDR3 region is CAISESVRWETQYF. The CDR3 nucleotides read TGTGCCATCAGTGAGTCCGTCCGCTGGGAGACCCAGTACTTC.

In this sample, this clonotype turned up many times. Compared with germline, one end of the junction differs, possibly owing to a read error. This chain links TRBV7-8 with TRBJ2-6; D is undetermined. Germline V gene data show CDR1 as SGHVS and CDR2 as FQNEAQ. This CDR3 has 15 amino acids. The CDR3 loop reads CASSLAGSVANVLTF. CDR3 DNA sequence: TGTGCCAGCAGCTTAGCAGGCTCTGTGGCCAACGTCCTGACTTTC.

The chain uses TRBV20-1 and TRBJ1-2, with D perhaps TRBD1 (5 bases). V dropped 4 bases and J dropped 0 bases, with 9 bases sitting between them. CDR3 size: 13 residues. In germline, CDR1 is DFQATT, CDR2 SNEGSKA (reference sequence). As DNA, the CDR3 is TGCAGTGCTACCGTGGGGGCTAACTATGGCTACACCTTC. Translation: CSATVGANYGYTF.

This rearrangement joins TRBV6-5 to TRBJ1-6; weak D call: TRBD1 (5 bases). The CDR3 runs 16 residues. V lost 0 bases to trimming and J lost 8 bases, with 14 bases between them. CDR1 MNHEY and CDR2 SVGAGI come from the germline V gene. CDR3 region: CASSYSVPRVHSPLHF. The CDR3 DNA is TGTGCCAGCAGTTACTCGGTCCCCAGGGTACATTCACCCCTCCACTTT.

This clonotype appeared a few times. This chain uses TRBV25-1 with TRBJ1-2, with 8 bases lining up with TRBD1. The CDR3 consists of 13 residues. Losses at the gene ends were 6 bases for V and 5 bases for J; bases not matched to a gene: 5. From germline, CDR1 is MGHDK and CDR2 SYGVNS. CDR3 nucleotide sequence: TGTGCCAGCAGCTTGACAGGGGCGTATGGCTACACCTTC. It translates to CASSLTGAYGYTF.

This clonotype occurred a few times. The gene calls are TRBV29-1 and TRBJ2-7; 10 bases fit TRBD1. V dropped 6 bases and J dropped 5; count of bases not matched to a gene: 13. Germline V gene sequence: CDR1 SQVTM, CDR2 ANQGSEA. The CDR3 is 15 amino acids. The CDR3 is CSVGERDRGFHEQYF. The CDR3 DNA is TGCAGCGTGGGGGAGAGGGACAGGGGATTCCACGAGCAGTACTTC.

This clonotype was observed at least ten times. This rearrangement joins TRBV7-2 to TRBJ2-7, with D tentatively TRBD1 (6 bases). CDR1 SGHTA and CDR2 FQGNSA come from the germline V gene. V was clipped by 6 bases and J by 3 bases, with 15 bases between them. The length of the CDR3 is 14 residues. CDR3 amino acids: CASSWGHRYYEQYV. Written as DNA, the CDR3 is TGTGCCAGCAGTTGGGGACATCGATACTACGAGCAGTACGTC.

V and J are TRBV15 and TRBJ1-5; D is undetermined. The V and J ends lost 4 bases and 1 base respectively, with 11 bases between them. The CDR3 consists of 15 residues. Germline values: CDR1 LNHNV, CDR2 YYDKDF (reference sequence). The CDR3 coding sequence is TGTGCCACCAGCAACTGGGCTTGGAGCAATCAGCCCCAGCATTTT. Translating gives CATSNWAWSNQPQHF.

This clonotype has only a few counts. This chain uses TRBV5-1 with TRBJ2-7, with D hard to call. CDR3 length equals 17 residues. V was trimmed by 0 bases and J by 0 bases, leaving 16 bases between them. Looked up from germline, CDR1 is SGHRS and CDR2 is YFSETQ. CDR3 sequence reads: CASSLAGRLIDSYEQYF. Written as DNA, the CDR3 is TGCGCCAGCAGCTTGGCCGGACGCCTTATTGACTCCTACGAGCAGTACTTC.

CDR3 nucleotides: TGCAGTGCTAGACCTCCGGACAGGGCTTTACACATTCAGTACTTC. Protein product: CSARPPDRALHIQYF. The chain is built from TRBV20-1 and TRBJ2-4; 8 nucleotides align to TRBD1. In germline, CDR1 is DFQATT, CDR2 SNEGSKA (reference sequence). V lost 2 bases to trimming and J lost 8 bases; unmatched junction nucleotides: 11. There are 15 residues in the CDR3.

The V gene is TRBV20-1, the J gene TRBJ2-7; 8 bases match TRBD2. From germline, CDR1 is DFQATT and CDR2 SNEGSKA (reference sequence). J lost 6 bases, V lost 0 bases, and 7 bases had no gene match. The CDR3 extends over 14 amino acids. Here the CDR3 reads CSARDISGVIEQYF. The CDR3 region has the DNA TGCAGTGCTAGAGATATTAGCGGGGTAATCGAGCAGTACTTC.

This clonotype was seen more than once but under ten times. The chain recombines TRBV6-2 or TRBV6-3 with TRBJ2-5; weak D call: TRBD2 (6 bases). CDR1 is MNHEY and CDR2 is SVGEGT in the germline V gene. V lost 6 bases, J lost 5 bases, and 19 bases lay in between. The CDR3 runs 15 residues. CDR3 DNA: TGTGCCAGCAGCCACGGAGGGGCCGGAATGGAGACCCAGTACTTC. Translating gives CASSHGGAGMETQYF.

This clonotype was detected ten times or more. V gene TRBV28 combines with J gene TRBJ2-3, with 15 nucleotides matching TRBD2. The V and J ends lost 4 bases and 5 bases, in that order; junction bases with no gene match: 7. CDR3 length: 17 amino acids. The germline CDR1 and CDR2 sequences are MDHEN and SYDVKM. This CDR3 reads CASSSGLAGGKKDTQYF. The CDR3 DNA is TGTGCCAGCAGTTCCGGACTAGCGGGGGGGAAGAAAGATACGCAGTATTTT.

The chain combines TRBV12-3 or TRBV12-4 with TRBJ2-5; perhaps TRBD1 as D (6 bases). Between the trimmed V and J ends, which lost 0 bases and 0 bases, there was a span of 20 bases. The CDR3 spans 19 residues. The CDR3 bases are TGTGCCAGCAGTTTAGCGCGGAGCCGACAGGCTCTGTACCAAGAGACCCAGTACTTC. It encodes CASSLARSRQALYQETQYF.

The V and J genes are TRBV6-1 and TRBJ1-5; D is possibly TRBD1 (5 bases). This CDR3 is built from 15 residues. V was trimmed by 6 bases and J by 0 bases, leaving 12 bases between them. The germline CDR1 and CDR2 sequences are MNHNS and SASEGT. CDR3: CASRTGPYSNQPQHF. Here the CDR3 DNA reads TGTGCCAGCAGAACGGGGCCATATAGCAATCAGCCCCAGCATTTT.

There are a few counts of this clonotype. The CDR3 end shows no conserved phenylalanine or tryptophan, and so a read error is likely. V is TRBV7-9 and J is TRBJ1-1; 10 bases are a match to TRBD1. Trimming took 4 bases from V and 4 from J; bases not matched to a gene: 9. Germline CDR1 and CDR2: SEHNR and FQNEAQ (reference sequence). This CDR3 is 16 amino acids long. CDR3 loop: CASSSWDRGTVTEAFC. CDR3 coding DNA: TGTGCCAGCAGCTCATGGGACAGGGGAACGGTCACTGAAGCTTTCTGT.

The V gene is TRBV6-1, the J gene TRBJ1-1, with D perhaps TRBD1 (5 bases). Germline V gene data show CDR1 as MNHNS and CDR2 as SASEGT. The CDR3 is 14 residues long. Deletions cut 8 bases from V and 1 base from J, with 14 bases between. CDR3 residues: CASGWAGPNTEAFF. DNA for the CDR3: TGTGCCAGCGGGTGGGCAGGGCCGAACACTGAAGCTTTCTTT.

J is TRBJ2-5 and V is TRBV12-3 or TRBV12-4, with 9 bases aligning to TRBD2. There are 15 residues in the CDR3. Trimming removed 5 bases from V and 5 bases from J; junction bases left unmatched: 9. The CDR3, as DNA: TGTGCCAGCAGTCCCAACCCCGGACTAGCGGAGACCCAGTACTTC. Translating it yields CASSPNPGLAETQYF.

This clonotype was seen many times. This chain connects TRBV12-3 or TRBV12-4 to TRBJ1-6, with 10 positions matching TRBD1. This CDR3 is built from 14 residues. The V segment lost 4 bases and the J segment 10 bases; nucleotides outside the gene matches: 4. The CDR3 DNA reads TGTGCCAGCAGTTGGACAGGGGGAGGATCACCCCTCCACTTT. It specifies CASSWTGGGSPLHF.

This clonotype was seen only a few times. This chain links TRBV29-1 with TRBJ1-3, with D possibly matching TRBD1 (5 bases). From germline, CDR1 is SQVTM and CDR2 ANQGSEA. The CDR3 is made up of 13 amino acids. The CDR3 protein is CSVRGESGNTIYF. The CDR3 bases are TGCAGTGTAAGGGGAGAGTCTGGAAACACCATATATTTT.

The sample holds many counts of this clonotype. CDR3 DNA: TGTGCCAGCAGCCGCAGCGGGGCCGACCGGAATGAGCAGTTCTTC. This gives the protein CASSRSGADRNEQFF. The genes are TRBV6-5 and TRBJ2-1; 7 bases agree with TRBD2. The V gene end was trimmed by 6 bases and the J gene end by 7 bases; junction bases not matched to a gene: 12. Germline loops: CDR1 MNHEY, CDR2 SVGAGI. CDR3 length equals 15 residues.